One sample yielded the 10 T cell receptor beta chains listed below, sequenced in a study of beta chain features in type 1 diabetes. Their specific antigens are unknown. The authors reverse transcribed all of the isolated RNA, so sequencing captured expressed TCRB transcripts. Generated by immunoSEQ multiplex PCR, the TCRdb table keeps only in-frame clones and is missing some. The table includes roughly 130,000 clones, over 15% detected once. Study conclusions and caveats: Shorter TCRB CDR3s, moderately but significantly so, were found in Type 1 diabetes patients in all four CD4+ subsets.

Sequencing used central memory CD4+ T cells from blood. These receptors came from a man younger than 40 with type 1 diabetes.

This clone appeared a few times. The chain is built from TRBV10-3 and TRBJ1-1; 9 positions match TRBD1. Per germline, CDR1 ENHRY and CDR2 SYGVKD. With 11 bases clipped from V and 3 bases from J, the junction kept 7 bases outside the gene matches. The CDR3 has 13 amino acids. The CDR3 protein is CAHTGGRDTEAFF. DNA for the CDR3: TGTGCCCATACAGGGGGCAGGGACACTGAAGCTTTCTTT.

The DNA for the CDR3 is TGTGCCAGCTCACCACTTGGAGCGAACACTGAAGCTTTCTTT. Residues: CASSPLGANTEAFF. This chain links TRBV18 with TRBJ1-1; unclear D gene. CDR3 length: 14 amino acids. Trimming removed 1 base at V and 1 base at J, with 7 bases between. Germline CDR1 KGHSH, CDR2 LQKENI. Filled out from reference TRBV18 and TRBJ1-1, the complete variable domain reads NAGVMQNPRHLVRRRGQEARLRCSPMKGHSHVYWYRQLPEEGLKFMVYLQKENIIDESGMPKERFSAEFPKEGPSILRIQQVVRGDSAAYFCASSPLGANTEAFFGQGTRLTVV.

V is TRBV11-3 and J is TRBJ2-3; a weak D match, TRBD2 (5 bases). V lost 4 bases and J 2 bases, leaving 13 bases between the germline ends. This CDR3 has 15 amino acids. Germline CDR1 and CDR2: SGHNT and YENEEA. The CDR3 DNA reads TGTGCCAGCAGCTGGGTAGGCGGGCCCACAGATACGCAGTATTTT. Amino acids: CASSWVGGPTDTQYF.

The chain couples TRBV6-5 to TRBJ2-7; D is unresolved. V was shortened by 0 bases and J by 3 bases, with 15 bases between the two germline ends. Germline V gives CDR1 MNHEY, CDR2 SVGAGI. This CDR3 is 16 amino acids long. The CDR3: CASSYSLVTWGYEQYF. The DNA of the CDR3 is TGTGCCAGCAGTTACTCACTGGTGACATGGGGCTACGAGCAGTACTTC.

This clone has just a few counts. The V call is TRBV5-4, the J call TRBJ2-1; no clear D gene. Germline CDR1 SGHNT, CDR2 YYREEE (reference sequence). With 4 bases removed from V and 5 bases from J, the gap between germline ends came to 10 bases. The CDR3 loop spans 13 amino acids. The CDR3 region has the DNA TGTGCCAGCAGCCCACCAAGTCACAATGAGCAGTTCTTC. This translates into CASSPPSHNEQFF.

This clone was detected a few times. This chain connects TRBV21-1 to TRBJ2-1. TRBV21-1 is assigned pseudogene status. This CDR3 is 13 amino acids long. The CDR3 here is CASFSSTGTLLFF. Here the CDR3 DNA reads TGTGCCAGTTTTTCCTCTACCGGGACCCTACTCTTCTTC.

Written as DNA, the CDR3 is TGTGCCAGCAGCTTAGCCCTCACGGATACGCAGTATTTT. Translation: CASSLALTDTQYF. The V and J genes are TRBV7-2 and TRBJ2-3; D remains unclear. The germline gives CDR1 SGHTA, CDR2 FQGNSA. This CDR3 contains 13 residues. The V end was cut by 0 bases, the J end by 6 bases, with 7 bases between.

This rearrangement joins TRBV27 to TRBJ1-5; D remains unclear. This CDR3 is 14 amino acids long. V was clipped by 3 bases and J by 1 base, with 7 bases between them. Germline lookup yields CDR1 MNHEY and CDR2 SMNVEV (reference sequence). CDR3: CASSFDGSNQPQHF. The CDR3 DNA is TGTGCCAGCAGTTTTGATGGGAGCAATCAGCCCCAGCATTTT.

This clone came up a few times. The CDR3 nucleotides read TGCAGCGTCGCAGTGGGACAGGGCTACGAGCAGTACTTC. This encodes CSVAVGQGYEQYF. The chain is built from TRBV29-1 and TRBJ2-7; 9 bases map to TRBD1. Germline-derived CDR1 and CDR2 are SQVTM and ANQGSEA. The CDR3 is made up of 13 amino acids. Germline trimming cut 6 bases from V and 3 bases from J; bases unmatched to any gene: 6.

V is TRBV9 and J is TRBJ1-4; D is uncertain. The V gene's germline CDR1 is SGDLS and CDR2 YYNGEE. The length of the CDR3 is 14 residues. V was trimmed by 2 bases and J by 8 bases, leaving 13 bases between them. CDR3 sequence reads: CASSVGPEGEKLFF. For the CDR3, the DNA is TGTGCCAGCAGCGTCGGGCCCGAGGGAGAAAAACTGTTTTTT.